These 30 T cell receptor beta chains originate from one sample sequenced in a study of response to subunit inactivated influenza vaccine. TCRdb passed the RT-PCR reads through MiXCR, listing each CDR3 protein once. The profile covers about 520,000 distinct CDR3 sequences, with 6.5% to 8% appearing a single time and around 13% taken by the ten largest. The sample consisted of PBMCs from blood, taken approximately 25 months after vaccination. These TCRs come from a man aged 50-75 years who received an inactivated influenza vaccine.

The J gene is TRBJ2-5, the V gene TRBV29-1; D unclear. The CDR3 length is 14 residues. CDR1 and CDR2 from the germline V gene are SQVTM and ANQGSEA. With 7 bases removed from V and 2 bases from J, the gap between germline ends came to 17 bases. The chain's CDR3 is CSALDGQSQETQYF. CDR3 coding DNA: TGCAGCGCTCTGGACGGTCAAAGTCAAGAGACCCAGTACTTC.

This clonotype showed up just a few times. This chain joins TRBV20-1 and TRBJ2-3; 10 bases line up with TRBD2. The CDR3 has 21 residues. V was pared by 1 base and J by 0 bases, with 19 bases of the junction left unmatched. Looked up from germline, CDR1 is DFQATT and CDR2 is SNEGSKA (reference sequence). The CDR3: CSARALGTSGDLVPSTDTQYF. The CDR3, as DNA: TGCAGTGCTAGAGCACTGGGAACTAGCGGGGATCTCGTCCCCAGCACAGATACGCAGTATTTT.

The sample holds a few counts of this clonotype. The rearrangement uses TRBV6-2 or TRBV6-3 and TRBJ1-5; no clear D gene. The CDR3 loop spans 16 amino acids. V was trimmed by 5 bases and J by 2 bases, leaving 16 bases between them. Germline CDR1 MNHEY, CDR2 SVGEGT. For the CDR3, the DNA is TGTGCCAGCAGTCCCGGGGTGGATTTTGGCAATCAGCCCCAGCATTTT. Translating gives CASSPGVDFGNQPQHF.

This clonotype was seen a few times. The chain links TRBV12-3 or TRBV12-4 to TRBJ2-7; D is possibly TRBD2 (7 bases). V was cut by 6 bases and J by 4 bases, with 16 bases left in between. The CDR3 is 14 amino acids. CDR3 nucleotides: TGTGCCAGCAGCCTTACAGAGGGGGGGTACGAGCAGTACTTC. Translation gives CASSLTEGGYEQYF.

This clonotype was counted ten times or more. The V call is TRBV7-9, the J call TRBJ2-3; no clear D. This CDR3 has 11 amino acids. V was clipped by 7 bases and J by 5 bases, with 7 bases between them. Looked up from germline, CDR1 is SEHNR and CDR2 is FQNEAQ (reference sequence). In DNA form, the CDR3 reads TGTGCCAGCACCCCTATAGATACGCAGTATTTT. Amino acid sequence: CASTPIDTQYF.

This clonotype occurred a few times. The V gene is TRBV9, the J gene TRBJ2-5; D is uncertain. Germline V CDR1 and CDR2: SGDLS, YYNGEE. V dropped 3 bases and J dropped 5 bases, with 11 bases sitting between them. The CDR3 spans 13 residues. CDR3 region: CASSAPYGETQYF. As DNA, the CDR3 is TGTGCCAGCAGCGCACCATATGGGGAGACCCAGTACTTC.

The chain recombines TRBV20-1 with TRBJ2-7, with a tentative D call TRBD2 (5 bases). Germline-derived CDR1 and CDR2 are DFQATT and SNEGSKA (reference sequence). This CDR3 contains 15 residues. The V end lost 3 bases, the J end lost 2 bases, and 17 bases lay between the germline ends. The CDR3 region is CSASMGRGSPYEQYF. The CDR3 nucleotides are TGCAGTGCTAGTATGGGTCGTGGGAGTCCCTACGAGCAGTACTTC.

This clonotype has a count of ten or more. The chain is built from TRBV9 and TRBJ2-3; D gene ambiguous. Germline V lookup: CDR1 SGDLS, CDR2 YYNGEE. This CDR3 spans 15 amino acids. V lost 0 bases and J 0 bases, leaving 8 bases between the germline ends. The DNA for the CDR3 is TGTGCCAGCAGCGTAGGGCTGGGCAGCACAGATACGCAGTATTTT. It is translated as CASSVGLGSTDTQYF.

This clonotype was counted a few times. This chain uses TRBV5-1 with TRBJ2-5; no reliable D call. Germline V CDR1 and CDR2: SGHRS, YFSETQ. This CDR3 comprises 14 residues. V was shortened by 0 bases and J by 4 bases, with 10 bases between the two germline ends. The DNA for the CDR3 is TGCGCCAGCAGCTTGGATGGATTTCGAGAGACCCAGTACTTC. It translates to CASSLDGFRETQYF.

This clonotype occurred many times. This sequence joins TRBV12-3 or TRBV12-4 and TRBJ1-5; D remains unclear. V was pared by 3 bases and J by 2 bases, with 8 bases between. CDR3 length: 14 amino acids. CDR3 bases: TGTGCCAGCAGTTTGTCCGGCGGCAATCAGCCCCAGCATTTT. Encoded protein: CASSLSGGNQPQHF.

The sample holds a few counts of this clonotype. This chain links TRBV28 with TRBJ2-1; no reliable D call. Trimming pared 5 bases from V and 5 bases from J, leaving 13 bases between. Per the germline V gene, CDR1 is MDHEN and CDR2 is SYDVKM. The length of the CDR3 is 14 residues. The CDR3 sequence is CASSRRTTNNEQFF. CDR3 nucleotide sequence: TGTGCCAGCAGTAGACGGACCACGAACAATGAGCAGTTCTTC.

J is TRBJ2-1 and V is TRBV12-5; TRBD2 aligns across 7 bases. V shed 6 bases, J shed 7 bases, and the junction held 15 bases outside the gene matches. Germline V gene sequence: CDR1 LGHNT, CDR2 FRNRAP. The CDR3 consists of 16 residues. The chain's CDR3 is CASGGGLRPGGNEQFF. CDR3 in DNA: TGTGCTAGTGGCGGCGGCCTCCGGCCGGGGGGTAATGAGCAGTTCTTC.

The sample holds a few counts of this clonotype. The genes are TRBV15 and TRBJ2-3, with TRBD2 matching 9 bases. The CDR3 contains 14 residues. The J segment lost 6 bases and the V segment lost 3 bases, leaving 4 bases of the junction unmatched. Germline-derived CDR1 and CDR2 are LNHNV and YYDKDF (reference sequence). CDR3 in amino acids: CATSRGLAGDTQYF. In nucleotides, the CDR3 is TGTGCCACCAGCAGGGGACTAGCTGGCGATACGCAGTATTTT.

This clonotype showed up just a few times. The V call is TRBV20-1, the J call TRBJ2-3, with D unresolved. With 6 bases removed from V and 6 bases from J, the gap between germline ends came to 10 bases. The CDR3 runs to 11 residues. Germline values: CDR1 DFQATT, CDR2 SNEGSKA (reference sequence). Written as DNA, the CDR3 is TGCAGTGCGGCGATTTATGATACGCAGTATTTT. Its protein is CSAAIYDTQYF.

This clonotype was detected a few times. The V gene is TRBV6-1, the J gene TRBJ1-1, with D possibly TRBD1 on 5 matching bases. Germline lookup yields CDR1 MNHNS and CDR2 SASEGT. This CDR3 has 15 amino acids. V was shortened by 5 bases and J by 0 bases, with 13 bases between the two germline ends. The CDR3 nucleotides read TGTGCCAGCAGTAAAAAGGGACGGCTGAACACTGAAGCTTTCTTT. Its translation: CASSKKGRLNTEAFF.

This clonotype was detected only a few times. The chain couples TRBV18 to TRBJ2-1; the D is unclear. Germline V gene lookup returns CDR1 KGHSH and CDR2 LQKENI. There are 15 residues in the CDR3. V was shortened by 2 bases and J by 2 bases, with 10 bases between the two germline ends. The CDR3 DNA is TGTGCCAGCTCACCAAGAGGCAGACCCTACAATGAGCAGTTCTTC. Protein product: CASSPRGRPYNEQFF. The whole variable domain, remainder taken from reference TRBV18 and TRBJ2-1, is NAGVMQNPRHLVRRRGQEARLRCSPMKGHSHVYWYRQLPEEGLKFMVYLQKENIIDESGMPKERFSAEFPKEGPSILRIQQVVRGDSAAYFCASSPRGRPYNEQFFGPGTRLTVL.

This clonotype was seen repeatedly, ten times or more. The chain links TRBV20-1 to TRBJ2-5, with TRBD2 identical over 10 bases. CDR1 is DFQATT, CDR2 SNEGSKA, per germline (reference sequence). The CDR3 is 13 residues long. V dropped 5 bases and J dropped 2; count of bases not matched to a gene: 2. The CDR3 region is CSARTSGQETQYF. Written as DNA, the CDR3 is TGCAGTGCTCGGACTAGCGGACAAGAGACCCAGTACTTC.

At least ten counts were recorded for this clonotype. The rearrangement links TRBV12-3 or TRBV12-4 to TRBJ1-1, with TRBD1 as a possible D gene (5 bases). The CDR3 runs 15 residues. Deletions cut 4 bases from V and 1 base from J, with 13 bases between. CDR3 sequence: CASSWDRRANTEAFF. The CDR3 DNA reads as TGTGCCAGCAGTTGGGACCGACGAGCGAACACTGAAGCTTTCTTT.

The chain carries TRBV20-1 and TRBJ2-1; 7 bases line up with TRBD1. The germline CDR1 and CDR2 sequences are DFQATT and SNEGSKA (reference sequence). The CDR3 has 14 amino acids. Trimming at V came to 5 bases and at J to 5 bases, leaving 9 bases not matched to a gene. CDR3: CSAAGTDNNNEQFF. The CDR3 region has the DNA TGCAGTGCTGCCGGGACAGACAATAACAATGAGCAGTTCTTC.

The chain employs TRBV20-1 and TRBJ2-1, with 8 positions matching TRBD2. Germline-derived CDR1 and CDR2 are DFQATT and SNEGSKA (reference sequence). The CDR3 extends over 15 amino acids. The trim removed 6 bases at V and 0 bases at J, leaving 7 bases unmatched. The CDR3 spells CSATILADSYNEQFF. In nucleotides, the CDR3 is TGCAGTGCCACGATACTAGCGGACTCCTACAATGAGCAGTTCTTC.

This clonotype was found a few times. DNA for the CDR3: TGCAGTGCTTTCACAGGCATCAAAAACATTCAGTACTTC. Residues: CSAFTGIKNIQYF. J is TRBJ2-4 and V is TRBV20-1, with TRBD1 as a possible D gene (5 bases). The CDR3 contains 13 residues. The V end lost 5 bases, the J end lost 3 bases, and 11 bases lay between the germline ends. Germline V gene lookup returns CDR1 DFQATT and CDR2 SNEGSKA (reference sequence).

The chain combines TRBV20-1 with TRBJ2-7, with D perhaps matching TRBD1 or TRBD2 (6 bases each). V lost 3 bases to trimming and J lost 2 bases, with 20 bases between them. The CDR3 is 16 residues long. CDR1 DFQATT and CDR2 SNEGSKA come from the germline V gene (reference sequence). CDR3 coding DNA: TGCAGTGCTAGGGACCCACAGGGAGGTCCTACCTACGAGCAGTACTTC. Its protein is CSARDPQGGPTYEQYF.

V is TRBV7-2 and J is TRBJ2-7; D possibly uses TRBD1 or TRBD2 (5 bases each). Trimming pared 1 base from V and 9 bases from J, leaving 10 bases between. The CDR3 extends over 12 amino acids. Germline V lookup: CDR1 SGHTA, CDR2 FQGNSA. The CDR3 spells CASSLVRGGQYF. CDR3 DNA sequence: TGTGCCAGCAGCTTAGTCCGGGGCGGGCAGTACTTC.

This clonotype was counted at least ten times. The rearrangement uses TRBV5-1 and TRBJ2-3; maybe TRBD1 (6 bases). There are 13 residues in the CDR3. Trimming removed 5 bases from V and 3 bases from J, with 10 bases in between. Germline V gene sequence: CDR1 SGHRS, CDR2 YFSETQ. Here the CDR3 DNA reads TGCGCCAGCAGTTCAGGGGATACAGATACGCAGTATTTT. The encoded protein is CASSSGDTDTQYF.

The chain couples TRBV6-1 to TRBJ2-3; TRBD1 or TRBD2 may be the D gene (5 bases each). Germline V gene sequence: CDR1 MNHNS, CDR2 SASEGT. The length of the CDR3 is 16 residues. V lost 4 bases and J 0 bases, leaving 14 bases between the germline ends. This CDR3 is CASSGRAGASTDTQYF. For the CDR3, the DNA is TGTGCCAGCAGTGGACGCGCCGGGGCGAGCACAGATACGCAGTATTTT.

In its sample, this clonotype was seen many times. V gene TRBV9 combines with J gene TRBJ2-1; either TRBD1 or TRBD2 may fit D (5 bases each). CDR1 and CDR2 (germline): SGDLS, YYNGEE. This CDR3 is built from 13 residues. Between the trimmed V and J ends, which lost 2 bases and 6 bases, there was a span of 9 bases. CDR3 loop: CASSVGPLNEQFF. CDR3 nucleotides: TGTGCCAGCAGCGTGGGACCACTCAATGAGCAGTTCTTC.

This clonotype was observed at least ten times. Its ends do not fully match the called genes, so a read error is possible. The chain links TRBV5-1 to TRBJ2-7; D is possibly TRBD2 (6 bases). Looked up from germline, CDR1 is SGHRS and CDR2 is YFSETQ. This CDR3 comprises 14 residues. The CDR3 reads CASSFGSGEEGEHF. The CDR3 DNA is TGCGCCAGCAGCTTCGGCTCGGGCGAGGAGGGTGAACACTTC.

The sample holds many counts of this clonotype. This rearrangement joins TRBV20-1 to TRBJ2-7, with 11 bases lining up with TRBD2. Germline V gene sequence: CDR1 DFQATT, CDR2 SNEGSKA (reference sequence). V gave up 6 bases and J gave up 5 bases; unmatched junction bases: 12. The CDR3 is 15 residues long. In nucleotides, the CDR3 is TGCAGTGCAAAAGCCCCGACTAGCGGGAAGAACGAGCAGTACTTC. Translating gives CSAKAPTSGKNEQYF.

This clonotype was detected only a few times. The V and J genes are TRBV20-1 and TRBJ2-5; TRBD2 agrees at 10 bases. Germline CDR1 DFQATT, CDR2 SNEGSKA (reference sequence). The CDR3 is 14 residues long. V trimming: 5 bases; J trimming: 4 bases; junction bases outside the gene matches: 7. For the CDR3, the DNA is TGCAGTGCTGGTGCGCTAGCGGGAGTAGAGACCCAGTACTTC. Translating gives CSAGALAGVETQYF.

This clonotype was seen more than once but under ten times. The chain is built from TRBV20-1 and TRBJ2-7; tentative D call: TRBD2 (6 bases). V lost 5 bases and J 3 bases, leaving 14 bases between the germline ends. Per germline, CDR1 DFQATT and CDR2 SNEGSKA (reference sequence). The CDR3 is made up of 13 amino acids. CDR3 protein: CSAAGSTHYEQYF. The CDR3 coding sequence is TGCAGTGCTGCCGGGAGTACCCACTACGAGCAGTACTTC.